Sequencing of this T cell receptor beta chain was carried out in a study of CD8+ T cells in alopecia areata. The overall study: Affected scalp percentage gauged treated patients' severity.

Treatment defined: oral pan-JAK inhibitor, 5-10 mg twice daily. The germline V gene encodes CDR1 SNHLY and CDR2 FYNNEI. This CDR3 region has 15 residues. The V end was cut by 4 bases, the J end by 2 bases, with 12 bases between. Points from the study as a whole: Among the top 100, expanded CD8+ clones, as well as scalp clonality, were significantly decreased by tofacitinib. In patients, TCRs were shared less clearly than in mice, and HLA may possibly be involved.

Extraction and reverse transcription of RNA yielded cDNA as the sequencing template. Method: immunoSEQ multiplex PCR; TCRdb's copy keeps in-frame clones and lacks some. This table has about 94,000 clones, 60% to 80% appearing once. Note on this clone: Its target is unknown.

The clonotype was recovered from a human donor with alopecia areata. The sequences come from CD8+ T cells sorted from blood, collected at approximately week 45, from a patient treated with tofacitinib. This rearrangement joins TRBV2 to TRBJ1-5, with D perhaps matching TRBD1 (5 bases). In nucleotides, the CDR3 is TGTGCCAGCAGTGTTTGGCAGGGTGGCAATCAGCCCCAGCATTTT. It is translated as CASSVWQGGNQPQHF.